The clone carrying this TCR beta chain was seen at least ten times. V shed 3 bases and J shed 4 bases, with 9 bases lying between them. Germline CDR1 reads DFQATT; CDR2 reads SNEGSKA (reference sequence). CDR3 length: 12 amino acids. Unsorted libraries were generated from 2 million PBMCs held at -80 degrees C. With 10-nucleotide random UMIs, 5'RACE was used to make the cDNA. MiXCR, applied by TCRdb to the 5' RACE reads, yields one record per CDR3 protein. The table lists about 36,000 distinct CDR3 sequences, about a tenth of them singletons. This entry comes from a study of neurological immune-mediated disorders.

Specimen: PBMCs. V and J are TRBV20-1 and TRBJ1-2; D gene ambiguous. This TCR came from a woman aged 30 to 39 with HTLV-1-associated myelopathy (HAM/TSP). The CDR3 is CSASRVAYGYTF. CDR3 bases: TGCAGTGCTAGTAGGGTTGCCTATGGCTACACCTTC.